The entry below describes one TCR beta chain. V lost 2 bases to trimming and J lost 4 bases, with 12 bases between them. The CDR3 sequence is 14 residues long. Germline CDR1 GTSNPN, CDR2 SVGIG (reference sequence). This entry comes from a study of blood T cell repertoires in COVID-19. Recovered status applied to Cohort 3 donors who had two consecutive negative PCRs. It also applied to those with clearance or with symptom resolution. Per the original methods: It was from reference gene primer amplification that nucleated cell counts were estimated. Assay used: immunoSEQ multiplex PCR; TCRdb lists only in-frame clones, some missing. D and trimming come from the DNA, and the V and J calls and clone size come from that table. The sample lists about 360,000 clones, roughly 86% occurring once.

The sample was PBMCs or T cells enriched from blood (not recorded which). The chain couples TRBV30 to TRBJ1-5; no reliable D call. This TCR was sampled from a man aged 30 to 39 who had recovered from COVID-19. CDR3 amino acids: CAWSRGPGNQPQHF. In DNA, the CDR3 is TGTGCCTGGAGTAGAGGGCCTGGGAATCAGCCCCAGCATTTT.